Listed here is a single T cell receptor beta chain. This CDR3 is built from 14 residues. CDR1 is MNHEY, CDR2 SVGEGT, per germline. Trimming took 7 bases from V and 0 from J, leaving 10 bases between them. These data originate in a study of blood T cell repertoires in COVID-19. Turning to the study itself: Samples representing acute and convalescent COVID-19 were sourced from the United States, Italy and Spain. T cells, B-cell-depleted T cells, or PBMCs supplied cDNA or gDNA.

How the authors handled the data: The authors estimated nucleated cell counts from reference gene primer amplification. Some clones are missing from TCRdb's copy, which holds only in-frame ones; the method was immunoSEQ multiplex PCR. V and J calls plus clone size are reproduced from that table; the DNA served to infer D and trimming. The sample yields about 350,000 clones, about nine tenths seen once. Patients at the Seattle site were enrolled during active infection and followed longitudinally. Sample: peripheral blood. The TCR comes from a woman aged 45-65 years with COVID-19, enrolled during active disease. The chain joins TRBV6-2 or TRBV6-3 to TRBJ2-1; D uncertain. CDR3 bases: TGTGCCAGCACCCCCCAGTACTCCTACAATGAGCAGTTCTTC. Its protein product is CASTPQYSYNEQFF.